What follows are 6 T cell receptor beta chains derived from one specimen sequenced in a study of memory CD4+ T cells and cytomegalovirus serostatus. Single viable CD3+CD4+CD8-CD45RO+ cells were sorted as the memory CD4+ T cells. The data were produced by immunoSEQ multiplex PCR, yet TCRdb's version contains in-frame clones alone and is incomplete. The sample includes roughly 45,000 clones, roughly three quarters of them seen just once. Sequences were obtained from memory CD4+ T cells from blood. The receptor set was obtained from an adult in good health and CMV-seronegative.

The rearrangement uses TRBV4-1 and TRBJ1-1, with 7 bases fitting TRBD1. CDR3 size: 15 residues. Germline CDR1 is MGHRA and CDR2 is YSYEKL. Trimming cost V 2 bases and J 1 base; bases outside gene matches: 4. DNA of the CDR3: TGCGCCAGCAGCCAAACCGGGACAGCGAACACTGAAGCTTTCTTT. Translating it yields CASSQTGTANTEAFF.

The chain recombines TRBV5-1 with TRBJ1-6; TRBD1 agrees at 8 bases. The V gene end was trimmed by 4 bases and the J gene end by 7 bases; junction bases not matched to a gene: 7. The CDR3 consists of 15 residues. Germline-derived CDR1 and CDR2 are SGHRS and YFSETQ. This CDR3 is CASSGQGSNNSPLHF. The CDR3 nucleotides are TGCGCCAGCAGCGGACAGGGTTCGAACAATTCACCCCTCCACTTT.

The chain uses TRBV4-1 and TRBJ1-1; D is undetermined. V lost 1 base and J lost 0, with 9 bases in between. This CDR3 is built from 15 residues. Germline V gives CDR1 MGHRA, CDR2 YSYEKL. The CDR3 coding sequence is TGCGCCAGCAGCCAAGTGGGTGTTATGAACACTGAAGCTTTCTTT. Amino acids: CASSQVGVMNTEAFF.

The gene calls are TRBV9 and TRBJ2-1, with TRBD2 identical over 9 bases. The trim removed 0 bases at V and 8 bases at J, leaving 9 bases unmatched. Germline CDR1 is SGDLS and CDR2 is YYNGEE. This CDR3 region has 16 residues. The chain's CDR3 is CASSVGLAGGPYEQFF. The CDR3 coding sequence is TGTGCCAGCAGCGTAGGTCTCGCGGGGGGGCCCTATGAGCAGTTCTTC.

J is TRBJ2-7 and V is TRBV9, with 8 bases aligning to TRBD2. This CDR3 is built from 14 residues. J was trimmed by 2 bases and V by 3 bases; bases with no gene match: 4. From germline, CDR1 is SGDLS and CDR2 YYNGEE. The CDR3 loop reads CASSAREGPYEQYF. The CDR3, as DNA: TGTGCCAGCAGCGCCCGGGAGGGGCCCTACGAGCAGTACTTC. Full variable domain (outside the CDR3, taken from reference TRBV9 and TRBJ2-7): DSGVTQTPKHLITATGQRVTLRCSPRSGDLSVYWYQQSLDQGLQFLIQYYNGEERAKGNILERFSAQQFPDLHSELNLSSLELGDSALYFCASSAREGPYEQYFGPGTRLTVT.

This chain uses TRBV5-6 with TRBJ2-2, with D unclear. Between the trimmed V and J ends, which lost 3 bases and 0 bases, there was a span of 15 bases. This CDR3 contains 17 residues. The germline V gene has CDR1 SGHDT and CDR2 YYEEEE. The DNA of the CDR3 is TGTGCCAGCAGCTGGACCTTTGGCGGTCCGAACACCGGGGAGCTGTTTTTT. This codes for CASSWTFGGPNTGELFF.